The T cell receptor beta chain described here comes from a study of blood T cell repertoires in COVID-19. Study at large: Italy, Spain and the United States were the sources of the convalescent and acute COVID-19 samples.

The V gene's germline CDR1 is WNHNN and CDR2 SYGVQD (reference sequence). V trimming: 2 bases; J trimming: 2 bases; junction bases outside the gene matches: 3. This CDR3 has 14 residues. In the original analysis: The authors estimated nucleated cell counts from reference gene primer amplification. Generated by immunoSEQ multiplex PCR, the TCRdb table keeps only in-frame clones and is missing some. The V and J calls and clone size are taken from that table; D and trimming were inferred from the DNA. The sample has 100,000 to 150,000 clones, approximately 85% seen once. The sequenced sample was peripheral blood. This chain connects TRBV10-1 to TRBJ2-7, with 7 nucleotides matching TRBD2. The TCR sequence derives from a human donor in a cohort sampled during active COVID-19. The CDR3 sequence: CASSEERDPYEQYF. CDR3 coding DNA: TGCGCCAGCAGTGAGGAGCGGGACCCCTACGAGCAGTACTTC.